This TCR beta chain was captured in a study of Graves' ophthalmopathy and Graves' hyperthyroidism (dated by TCRdb to about 2018). Regarding the research as a whole: Peripheral blood was collected at initial diagnosis, prior to any treatment. TCR beta repertoire signatures were used to distinguish Graves' ophthalmopathy from Graves' hyperthyroidism and to predict progression to ophthalmopathy. In total, 120 to 150 blood samples were TCR-sequenced: 40 to 45 ophthalmopathy, approximately 75 hyperthyroidism and some 17 hyperthyroidism-to-ophthalmopathy patients. To explore V-J signatures distinguishing ophthalmopathy from hyperthyroidism, a discovery set of 100 patients (roughly 44 ophthalmopathy, about 57 stable hyperthyroidism) was enrolled. An independent validation cohort was composed of roughly 18 hyperthyroidism patients and about 16 patients who later progressed from hyperthyroidism to ophthalmopathy. In five to seven hyperthyroidism patients, T-cell repertoires of thyroid tissue and blood were compared. After sampling, hyperthyroidism patients received methimazole starting at 30 mg daily, and ophthalmopathy patients received high-dose intravenous methylprednisolone. Broad study findings and their caveats: In cross-validation, the 13-signature model distinguished ophthalmopathy from stable hyperthyroidism with 85% to 90% sensitivity and about 84% specificity, and in the test set the corresponding values were roughly 80% and 76%. Most of the expanded thyroid clonotypes with a frequency above 0.001 were also detected in blood, and it was suggested that the thyroid immune response may be reflected by blood repertoires. In validation, the model predicted ophthalmopathy progression with over 60% sensitivity and around 72% specificity; some 13 predicted patients were CT-confirmed with GO in a median of 6.5 months. Sample size was not predetermined statistically, and investigators were not blinded to group allocation.

For repertoire sequencing, the TCR beta CDR3 regions were amplified from RNA transcripts. The first round was an RT-PCR using HTBI primers with the Qiagen OneStep RT-PCR kit, and this first round was followed by a second-round multiplex PCR, then size selection and purification. Sequencing of the libraries was carried out on an Illumina HiSeq2000 in paired-end mode with 100 bp reads. For the original study's pipeline: SOAPnuke was used to process the reads, removing any read that contained adapters or uncalled bases, had a mean Phred below 15, or lacked an exact match to the constant primer or identifier. High-quality paired reads were merged with COPE v1.2.5. Unique nucleotide sequences were defined as clonotypes and aligned to IMGT TRB V, D and J references using MiTCR v1.1. Only V-J combinations with frequency above 0.0001 were analysed, covering 98% to 99.2% of repertoires. A TCR clonal expansion and chaos score per V-J combination was defined as the ratio of F50 clonal expansion to chaos observed in the TCRdist matrix. Welch's t-statistics and random forest were used to narrow the features down to 10 to 15 V-J combinations, which were then fed into a naive Bayes classifier. Thyroid-blood repertoire similarity was quantified with the Morisita-Horn index. Using fastp trimming at Q25 and MiXCR clonotype assembly, TCRdb reanalyzed the public sequencing data and kept in-frame beta chains. One record per CDR3 amino acid sequence lists the most common genes and DNA. The V and J calls shown here were made by TCRdb, not taken from the authors' results. In all, the sample holds a few hundred thousand distinct CDR3 sequences, and about a sixth of those were seen once. The ten biggest clones cover roughly 2.4% of the sample.

Hyperthyroidism was defined as stable when no progression to ophthalmopathy occurred within 18 months of follow-up. The hyperthyroidism patients were 18 to 65 years old and newly diagnosed, with a disease duration of less than 2 months. Anyone with other autoimmune diseases, uncontrolled infections, pregnancy or lactation was excluded from the study. Clinical symptoms, serum thyroxine, TRAb, thyroid ultrasound and orbital computed tomography were used for diagnosis. Ficoll-Paque density gradient centrifugation was used to isolate PBMCs from approximately 10 ml of fresh peripheral blood. Total RNA was extracted with Trizol reagent and quality-checked on an Agilent 2100 Bioanalyzer. Based on the germline V gene, the CDR1 and CDR2 sequences are SGHAT and FQNNGV. CDR3 length: 14 amino acids, cysteine to phenylalanine. The entry retains the CDR3 DNA only, 42 bases that are in frame from base 1. In the case of this clonotype: The antigen it binds to is not known. A junction end diverges from the germline sequence, so it may reflect a read error.

The sequence came from an adult woman with stable Graves' hyperthyroidism. The specimen sequenced was peripheral blood. The rearrangement joined TRBV11-2 to TRBJ1-1; 10 bases in the junction line up with TRBD1. The nucleotide sequence is given as TGTGCCAGCAGCTTCGGGACAGGGGTTACTGAATCTTTCTTT. Translated, it reads CASSFGTGVTESFF. Supplemented by the reference TRBV11-2 and TRBJ1-1 proteins around the CDR3, the complete variable domain is EAGVAQSPRYKIIEKRQSVAFWCNPISGHATLYWYQQILGQGPKLLIQFQNNGVVDDSQLPKDRFSAERLKGVDSTLKIQPAKLEDSAVYLCASSFGTGVTESFFGQGTRLTVV.